This T cell receptor beta chain emerged from a study of cytomegalovirus exposure and HLA in healthy donors. Study summary: The approximately 110 validation repertoires used a platform that matched the one used for the 600 to 700 first-cohort repertoires, as a later analysis reported. Regarding the study as a whole: CMV antigen specificity of a few CMV-associated chains was confirmed in vitro. In a later analysis, first-cohort TCR clusters were found to tend to co-occur in the roughly 120 validation repertoires. The study recorded 160 or so TCR beta chains that were cytomegalovirus-associated.

Using immunoSEQ multiplex PCR, the repertoire was profiled, and TCRdb retains in-frame clones only, with some absent. The table records fewer than 200,000 clones, about 85% of them present only once. The CDR3 is 15 amino acids. V was trimmed by 6 bases and J by 0 bases, leaving 11 bases between them. The germline gives CDR1 MNHEY, CDR2 SMNVEV (reference sequence). On this clone: Its matching antigen is unknown.

This TCR was recovered from a man between 18 and 29 years old in good health and CMV-seropositive. Sequences were obtained from PBMCs. The chain joins TRBV27 to TRBJ2-2; D might be TRBD2 (5 bases). CDR3 in amino acids: CASRADSSNTGELFF. The DNA for the CDR3 is TGTGCCAGCAGGGCGGACTCCTCGAACACCGGGGAGCTGTTTTTT.